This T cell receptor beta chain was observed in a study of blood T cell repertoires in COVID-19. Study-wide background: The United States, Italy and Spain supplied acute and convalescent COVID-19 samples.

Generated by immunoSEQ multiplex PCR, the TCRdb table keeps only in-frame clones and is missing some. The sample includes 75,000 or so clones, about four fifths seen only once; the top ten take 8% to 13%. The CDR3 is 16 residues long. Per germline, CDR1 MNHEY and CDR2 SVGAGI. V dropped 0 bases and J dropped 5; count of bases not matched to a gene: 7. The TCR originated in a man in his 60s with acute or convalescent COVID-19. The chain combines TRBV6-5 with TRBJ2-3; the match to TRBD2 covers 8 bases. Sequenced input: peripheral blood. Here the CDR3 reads CASSYSTGGGLDTQYF. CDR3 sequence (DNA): TGTGCCAGCAGTTACTCTACGGGGGGGGGATTAGATACGCAGTATTTT.